The entry below gives a single TCR beta chain sequence along with its context. Its antigen is not known. This record belongs to a study of T cell repertoires in ileal Crohn's disease. At the level of the study: Patients had a median roughly 8-year disease duration, and roughly 38% were active smokers. Notes on the study in general: Sorted CD8 T cells held more high-frequency clones than CD4. Active smokers at surgery had more clonal expansions than non-smokers.

CDR1 and CDR2 (germline): SGHAT, FQNNGV. The CDR3 consists of 15 residues. Trimming at V came to 7 bases and at J to 5 bases, leaving 11 bases not matched to a gene. The repertoire was sequenced with immunoSEQ multiplex PCR; TCRdb's copy has only in-frame clones and lacks some. Among 2,600 or so clones listed, approximately 80% were seen once. Sequencing was carried out using ileal tissue. The J gene is TRBJ2-7, the V gene TRBV11-2; 10 bases fit TRBD2. The clonotype originates from an adult with Crohn's disease. CDR3 amino acids: CASTMIAGGLDEQYF. For the CDR3, the DNA is TGTGCCAGCACCATGATAGCGGGAGGACTGGACGAGCAGTACTTC.